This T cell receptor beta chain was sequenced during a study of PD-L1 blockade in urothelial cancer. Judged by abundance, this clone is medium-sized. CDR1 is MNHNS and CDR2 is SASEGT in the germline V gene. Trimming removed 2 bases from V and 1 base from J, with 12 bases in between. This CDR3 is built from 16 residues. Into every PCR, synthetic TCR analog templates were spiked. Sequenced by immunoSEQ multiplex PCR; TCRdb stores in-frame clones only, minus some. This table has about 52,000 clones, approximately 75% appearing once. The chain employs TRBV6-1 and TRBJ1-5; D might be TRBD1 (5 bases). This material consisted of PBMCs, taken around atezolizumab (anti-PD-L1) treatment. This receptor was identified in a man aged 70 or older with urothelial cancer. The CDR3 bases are TGTGCCAGCAGTGAATGGGGAGGGGAAAGCAATCAGCCCCAGCATTTT. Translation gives CASSEWGGESNQPQHF.